A selection of T cell receptor beta chains follows, all from one sample in a study of blood T cells in healthy people across ages. Via MiXCR, TCRdb re-called the 5' RACE reads, giving one row per CDR3 protein. The sample has about 680,000 distinct CDR3 sequences, approximately 49% seen once. Sequenced input: blood. These receptors were collected from a woman aged 60-75 years in good health. The CDR3 runs from the conserved cysteine through the conserved F or W. Fields, in order: clone size, J gene, V gene, D gene, CDR3 protein, CDR3 DNA. The D gene is left open where the match is weak. The size of a clone is reported for some rows only, either as once, few or many, or as a class for expanded clones.

>few|TRBJ1-1|TRBV7-2|-
CASSLARGAVGVNTEAFF
TGTGCCAGCAGCTTAGCGCGGGGGGCAGTCGGGGTTAACACTGAAGCTTTCTTT
>-|TRBJ1-1|TRBV7-2|-
CASSPYREVNTEAFF
TGTGCCAGCAGCCCGTACAGGGAGGTGAACACTGAAGCTTTCTTT
>-|TRBJ2-7|TRBV21-1|-
CASGTHYEQYF
TGTGCCAGTGGGACACACTACGAGCAGTACTTC
>few|TRBJ1-1|TRBV19|-
CASSIRNTEAFF
TGTGCCAGTAGTATACGGAACACTGAAGCTTTCTTT
>-|TRBJ2-4|TRBV20-1|-
CSAGGEVTGAKNIQYF
TGCAGTGCAGGCGGGGAAGTGACTGGAGCCAAAAACATTCAGTACTTC
>once|TRBJ2-1|TRBV18|TRBD2
CASSATSGWYNEQFF
TGTGCCAGCTCAGCGACTAGCGGCTGGTACAATGAGCAGTTCTTC
>-|TRBJ2-7|TRBV20-1|TRBD2
CSARGTSGRTYEQYF
TGCAGTGCTAGAGGGACTAGCGGCAGAACCTACGAGCAGTACTTC
>-|TRBJ1-1|TRBV20-1|-
CSARDWGRGITEAFF
TGCAGTGCTAGAGATTGGGGCAGGGGCATCACTGAAGCTTTCTTT
>-|TRBJ2-1|TRBV29-1|TRBD2
CSVEKRLAADEQFF
TGCAGCGTTGAAAAGAGGCTAGCGGCAGATGAGCAGTTCTTC
>-|TRBJ2-5|TRBV7-9|TRBD2
CASSPVRGGSQETQYF
TGTGCCAGCAGCCCAGTCCGGGGAGGGAGCCAAGAGACCCAGTACTTC
>few|TRBJ1-2|TRBV20-1|-
CSAREGVTDYGYTF
TGCAGTGCTAGAGAGGGGGTGACCGACTATGGCTACACCTTC
>-|TRBJ2-1|TRBV7-2|-
CASSNLLEIGEQFF
TGTGCCAGCAGCAACCTTTTGGAAATCGGTGAGCAGTTCTTC
>-|TRBJ2-7|TRBV24-1|-
CATSDLRASRSSYNEQYF
TGTGCCACCAGTGATTTGCGGGCTAGCCGGAGCTCCTACAATGAGCAGTACTTC
>many|TRBJ2-1|TRBV6-2/TRBV6-3|TRBD2
CASSPPRLAGVNNEQFF
TGTGCCAGCAGTCCCCCTCGACTAGCGGGAGTTAACAATGAGCAGTTCTTC
>few|TRBJ2-6|TRBV7-9|-
CASSSSYAGANVLTF
TGTGCCAGCAGCTCATCTTACGCTGGGGCCAACGTCCTGACTTTC
>-|TRBJ1-1|TRBV12-3/TRBV12-4|-
CASLQAPGLGNTEAFF
TGTGCCAGCCTACAAGCCCCAGGGCTAGGGAACACTGAAGCTTTCTTT
>-|TRBJ2-2|TRBV2|TRBD2
CASSGASGNTGELFF
TGTGCCAGCAGTGGGGCTAGCGGTAACACCGGGGAGCTGTTTTTT
>-|TRBJ2-7|TRBV5-1|-
CASSLGDSKGEQYF
TGCGCCAGCAGCTTGGGGGACTCAAAGGGCGAGCAGTACTTC
>-|TRBJ2-7|TRBV5-1|TRBD1
CASSPGQEIQDYEQYF
TGCGCCAGCAGCCCGGGACAGGAGATTCAAGACTACGAGCAGTACTTC
>many|TRBJ2-7|TRBV12-3/TRBV12-4|-
CASSLGEQLEQYF
TGTGCCAGCAGTTTAGGGGAACAGCTCGAGCAGTACTTC
>-|TRBJ2-5|TRBV6-2/TRBV6-3|TRBD1
CASSPPWDRGRKETQYF
TGTGCCAGCAGTCCCCCGTGGGACAGGGGGCGTAAAGAGACCCAGTACTTC
>-|TRBJ2-5|TRBV7-2|TRBD2
CASSFLLAGRGETQYF
TGTGCCAGCAGCTTTCTACTAGCGGGGAGGGGGGAGACCCAGTACTTC